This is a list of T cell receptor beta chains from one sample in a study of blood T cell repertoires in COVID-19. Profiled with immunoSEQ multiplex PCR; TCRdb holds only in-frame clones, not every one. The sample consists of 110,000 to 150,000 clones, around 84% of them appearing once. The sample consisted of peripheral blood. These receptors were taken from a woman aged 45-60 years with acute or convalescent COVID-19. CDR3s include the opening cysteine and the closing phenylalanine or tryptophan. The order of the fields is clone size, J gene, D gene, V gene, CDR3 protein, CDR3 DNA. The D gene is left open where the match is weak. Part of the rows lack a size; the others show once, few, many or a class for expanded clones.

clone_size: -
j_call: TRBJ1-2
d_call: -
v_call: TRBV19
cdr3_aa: CASKEGVDYGYTF
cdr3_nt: TGTGCCAGTAAAGAGGGGGTCGACTATGGCTACACCTTC

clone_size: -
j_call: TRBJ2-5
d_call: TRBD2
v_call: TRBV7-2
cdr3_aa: CASSPTSGGARETQYF
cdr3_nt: TGTGCCAGCAGCCCTACTAGCGGGGGGGCGCGGGAGACCCAGTACTTC

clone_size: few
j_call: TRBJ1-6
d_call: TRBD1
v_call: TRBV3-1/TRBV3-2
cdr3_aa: CASSQQGANSPLHF
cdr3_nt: TGTGCCAGCAGCCAACAGGGGGCTAACTCACCCCTCCACTTT

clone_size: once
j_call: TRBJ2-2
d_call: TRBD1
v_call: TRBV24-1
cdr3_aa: CATSDPQGYTGELFF
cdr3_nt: TGTGCCACCAGTGATCCACAGGGGTACACCGGGGAGCTGTTTTTT

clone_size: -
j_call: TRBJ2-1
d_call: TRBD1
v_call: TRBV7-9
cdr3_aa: CASSATGGDEQFF
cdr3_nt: TGTGCCAGCAGCGCAACAGGGGGAGATGAGCAGTTCTTC

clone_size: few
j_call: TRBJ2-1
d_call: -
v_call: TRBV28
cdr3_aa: CASSFRTPVEQFF
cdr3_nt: TGTGCCAGCAGTTTCCGGACTCCGGTGGAGCAGTTCTTC

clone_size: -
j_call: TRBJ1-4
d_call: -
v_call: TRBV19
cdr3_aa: CASSHPLSTINEKLFF
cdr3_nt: TGTGCCAGTAGTCACCCCCTAAGTACCATAAATGAAAAACTGTTTTTT

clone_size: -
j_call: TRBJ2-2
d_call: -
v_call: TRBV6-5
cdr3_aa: CASSRTEGTGELFF
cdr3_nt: TGTGCCAGCAGTCGGACAGAGGGCACCGGGGAGCTGTTTTTT

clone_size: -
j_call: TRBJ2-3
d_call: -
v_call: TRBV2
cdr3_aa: CASSELGGTTDTQYF
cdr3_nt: TGTGCCAGCAGTGAATTAGGCGGGACCACAGATACGCAGTATTTT

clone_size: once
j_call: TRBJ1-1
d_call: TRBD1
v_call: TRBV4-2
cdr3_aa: CASSQVGAGGNTEAFF
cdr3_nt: TGTGCCAGCAGCCAAGTTGGGGCAGGGGGGAACACTGAAGCTTTCTTT

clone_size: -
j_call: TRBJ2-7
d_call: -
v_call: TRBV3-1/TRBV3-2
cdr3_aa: CASSQVLNGYEQYF
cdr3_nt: TGTGCCAGCAGCCAGGTATTAAACGGTTACGAGCAGTACTTC

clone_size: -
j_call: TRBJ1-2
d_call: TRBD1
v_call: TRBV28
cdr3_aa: CASSWGQGADYGYTF
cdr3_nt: TGTGCCAGCAGTTGGGGACAGGGGGCGGACTATGGCTACACCTTC

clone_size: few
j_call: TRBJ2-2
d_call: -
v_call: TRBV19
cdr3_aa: CASTGAGPTGELFF
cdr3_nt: TGTGCCAGTACTGGAGCAGGGCCCACCGGGGAGCTGTTTTTT

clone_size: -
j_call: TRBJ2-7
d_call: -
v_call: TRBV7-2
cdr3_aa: CASSLSQAYEQYF
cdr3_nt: TGTGCCAGCAGCTTAAGCCAAGCATACGAGCAGTACTTC

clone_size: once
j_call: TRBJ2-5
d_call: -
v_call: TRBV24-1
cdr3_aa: CATSGGRGHQETQYF
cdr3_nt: TGTGCCACCAGTGGAGGACGGGGTCACCAAGAGACCCAGTACTTC

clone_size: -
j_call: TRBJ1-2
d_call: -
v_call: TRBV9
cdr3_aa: CASTLANYGYTF
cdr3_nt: TGTGCCAGCACCCTAGCTAACTATGGCTACACCTTC

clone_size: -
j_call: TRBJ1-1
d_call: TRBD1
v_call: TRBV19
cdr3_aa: CASGEDRDTEAFF
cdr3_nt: TGTGCCAGTGGGGAAGACAGGGACACTGAAGCTTTCTTT

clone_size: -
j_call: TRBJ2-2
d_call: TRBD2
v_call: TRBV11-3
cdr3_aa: CASSRSHGERGLPVGELFF
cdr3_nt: TGTGCCAGCAGCCGATCACACGGGGAGCGGGGGCTACCGGTCGGGGAGCTGTTTTTT

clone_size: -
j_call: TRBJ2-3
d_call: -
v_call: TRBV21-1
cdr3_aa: CASSNRTGPYWDTQYF
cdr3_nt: TGTGCCAGCAGCAACCGGACAGGGCCTTATTGGGATACGCAGTATTTT

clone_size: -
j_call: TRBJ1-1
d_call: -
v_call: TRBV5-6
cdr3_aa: CASKESPTNTEAFF
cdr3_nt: TGTGCCAGCAAAGAGAGCCCCACGAACACTGAAGCTTTCTTT

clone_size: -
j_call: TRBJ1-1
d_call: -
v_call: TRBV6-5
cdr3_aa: CASTLLPPDSTEAFF
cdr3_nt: TGTGCCAGCACCTTACTCCCACCCGATAGCACTGAAGCTTTCTTT

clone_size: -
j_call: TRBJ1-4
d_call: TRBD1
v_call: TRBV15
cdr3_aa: CATSTDRATNEKLFF
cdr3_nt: TGTGCCACCAGCACCGACAGGGCAACTAATGAAAAACTGTTTTTT

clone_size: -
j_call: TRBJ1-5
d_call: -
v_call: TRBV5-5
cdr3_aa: CASSLGRGGGQPQHF
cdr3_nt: TGTGCCAGCAGCTTGGGTCGGGGGGGCGGACAGCCCCAGCATTTT

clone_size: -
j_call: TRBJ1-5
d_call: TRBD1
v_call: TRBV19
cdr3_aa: CASNFGTGGDQPQHF
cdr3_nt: TGTGCCAGTAACTTCGGGACAGGAGGAGATCAGCCCCAGCATTTT

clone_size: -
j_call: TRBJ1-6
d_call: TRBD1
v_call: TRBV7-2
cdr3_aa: CASRGGPYNSPLHF
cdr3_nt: TGTGCCAGCCGAGGGGGCCCCTATAATTCACCCCTCCACTTT

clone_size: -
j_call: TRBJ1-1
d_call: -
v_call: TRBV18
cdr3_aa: CASSRGGNRATEAFF
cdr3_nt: TGTGCCAGCTCCCGGGGAGGCAACCGGGCCACTGAAGCTTTCTTT

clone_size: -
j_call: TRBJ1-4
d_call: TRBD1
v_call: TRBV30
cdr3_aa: CAWNRQGNEKLFF
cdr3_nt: TGTGCCTGGAACCGACAGGGAAATGAAAAACTGTTTTTT

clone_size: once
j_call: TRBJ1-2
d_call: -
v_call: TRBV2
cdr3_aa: CASSEPVGRYGYTF
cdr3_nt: TGTGCCAGCAGTGAACCGGTTGGGAGGTATGGCTACACCTTC

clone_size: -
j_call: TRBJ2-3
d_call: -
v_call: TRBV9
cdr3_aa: CASSVASYTDTQYF
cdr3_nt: TGTGCCAGCAGCGTAGCGTCCTACACAGATACGCAGTATTTT

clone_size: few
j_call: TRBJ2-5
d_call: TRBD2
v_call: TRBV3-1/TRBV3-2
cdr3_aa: CASSQGAFSGGYETQYF
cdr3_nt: TGTGCCAGCAGCCAAGGGGCCTTCAGCGGGGGTTATGAGACCCAGTACTTC

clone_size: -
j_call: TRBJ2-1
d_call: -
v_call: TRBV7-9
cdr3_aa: CASSPRGNSYNEQFF
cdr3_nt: TGTGCCAGCAGCCCCAGGGGCAATTCCTACAATGAGCAGTTCTTC

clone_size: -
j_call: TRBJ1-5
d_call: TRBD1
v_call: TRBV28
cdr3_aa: CASSFDRSGTGINQPQHF
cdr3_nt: TGTGCCAGCAGTTTCGACCGTTCCGGGACAGGGATCAATCAGCCCCAGCATTTT

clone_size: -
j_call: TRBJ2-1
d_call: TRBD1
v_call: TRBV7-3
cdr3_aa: CASSPQGDYNEQFF
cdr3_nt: TGTGCCAGCAGCCCCCAGGGGGACTACAATGAGCAGTTCTTC

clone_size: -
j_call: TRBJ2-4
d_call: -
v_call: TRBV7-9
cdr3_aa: CASSLEGGRHIQYF
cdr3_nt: TGTGCCAGCAGCTTAGAAGGAGGGAGGCACATTCAGTACTTC

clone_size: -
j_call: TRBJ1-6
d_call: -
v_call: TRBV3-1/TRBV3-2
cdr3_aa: CASSQQGHASPLHF
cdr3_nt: TGTGCCAGCAGCCAACAAGGACATGCTTCACCCCTCCACTTT

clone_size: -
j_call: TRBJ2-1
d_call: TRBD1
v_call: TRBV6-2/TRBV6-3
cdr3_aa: CASSYPISDRSEQFF
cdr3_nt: TGTGCCAGCAGTTACCCGATCTCGGACAGGAGTGAGCAGTTCTTC

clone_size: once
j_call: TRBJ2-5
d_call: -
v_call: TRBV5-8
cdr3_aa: CASSLKGAYQETQYF
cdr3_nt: TGTGCCAGCAGCTTAAAAGGGGCGTACCAAGAGACCCAGTACTTC

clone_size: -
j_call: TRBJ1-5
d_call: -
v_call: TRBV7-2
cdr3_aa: CASSLNQGRTQHF
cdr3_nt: TGTGCCAGCAGCTTAAACCAGGGGCGGACCCAGCATTTT

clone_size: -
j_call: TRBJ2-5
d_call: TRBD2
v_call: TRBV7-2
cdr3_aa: CASSFAGEYQETQYF
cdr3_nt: TGTGCCAGCAGCTTTGCGGGGGAATACCAAGAGACCCAGTACTTC

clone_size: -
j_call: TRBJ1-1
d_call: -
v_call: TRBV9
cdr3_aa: CASSVGGEDTEAFF
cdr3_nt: TGTGCCAGCAGCGTGGGAGGGGAAGACACTGAAGCTTTCTTT

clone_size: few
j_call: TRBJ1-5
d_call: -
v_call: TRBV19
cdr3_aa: CASSIWQGPYPHNQPQHF
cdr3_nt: TGTGCCAGTAGTATCTGGCAGGGGCCCTATCCCCACAATCAGCCCCAGCATTTT

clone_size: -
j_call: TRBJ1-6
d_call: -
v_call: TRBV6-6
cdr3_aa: CASSYSQGNSPLHF
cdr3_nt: TGTGCCAGCAGTTACTCCCAGGGAAACTCACCCCTCCACTTT

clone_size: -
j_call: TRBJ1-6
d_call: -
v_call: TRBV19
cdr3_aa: CASTLRRGSPLHF
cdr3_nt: TGTGCCAGTACCCTTAGGCGGGGTTCACCCCTCCACTTT

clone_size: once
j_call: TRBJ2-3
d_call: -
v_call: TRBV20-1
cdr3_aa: CSASPDSRADTQYF
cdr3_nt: TGCAGTGCTAGTCCGGATTCTCGGGCAGATACGCAGTATTTT

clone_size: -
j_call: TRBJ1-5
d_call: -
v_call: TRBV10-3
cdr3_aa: CAISDSIVAGVQPQHF
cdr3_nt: TGTGCCATCAGTGACTCGATTGTGGCAGGGGTACAGCCCCAGCATTTT

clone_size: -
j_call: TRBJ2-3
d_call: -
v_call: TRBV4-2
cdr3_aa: CASSQVGSLGPTDTQYF
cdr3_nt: TGTGCCAGCAGCCAAGTGGGTAGCCTCGGCCCCACAGATACGCAGTATTTT

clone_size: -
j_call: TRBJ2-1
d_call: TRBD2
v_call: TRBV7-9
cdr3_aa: CASSSTLAGGLQQDNEQFF
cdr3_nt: TGTGCCAGCAGCTCGACCCTAGCGGGGGGCCTCCAACAAGACAATGAGCAGTTCTTC

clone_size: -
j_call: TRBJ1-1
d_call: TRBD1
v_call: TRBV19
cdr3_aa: CASSAPATGAEAFF
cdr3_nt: TGTGCCAGTAGTGCCCCCGCAACAGGGGCTGAAGCTTTCTTT

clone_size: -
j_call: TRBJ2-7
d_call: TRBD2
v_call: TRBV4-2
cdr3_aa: CASSHTSGGLYEQYF
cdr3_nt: TGTGCCAGCAGCCACACTAGCGGGGGGTTATACGAGCAGTACTTC

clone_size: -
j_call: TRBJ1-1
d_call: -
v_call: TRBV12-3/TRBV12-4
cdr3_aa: CASSLGGVAEAFF
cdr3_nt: TGTGCCAGCAGTTTAGGGGGGGTGGCTGAAGCTTTCTTT

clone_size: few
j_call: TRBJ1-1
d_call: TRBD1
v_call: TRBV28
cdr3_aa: CASRSGGSNTEAFF
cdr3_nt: TGTGCCAGCAGGTCAGGGGGCTCGAACACTGAAGCTTTCTTT

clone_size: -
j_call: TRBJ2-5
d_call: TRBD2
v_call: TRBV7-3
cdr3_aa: CASSPSGGSGETQYF
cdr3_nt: TGTGCCAGCAGCCCCAGCGGGGGGTCAGGGGAGACCCAGTACTTC

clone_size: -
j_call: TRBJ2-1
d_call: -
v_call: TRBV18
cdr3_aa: CASSPDTRLKGNEQFF
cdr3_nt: TGTGCCAGCTCACCAGATACGCGACTAAAGGGAAATGAGCAGTTCTTC

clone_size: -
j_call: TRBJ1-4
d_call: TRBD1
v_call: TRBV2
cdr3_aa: CASRETGDEKLFF
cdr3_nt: TGTGCCAGCAGGGAGACAGGGGATGAAAAACTGTTTTTT

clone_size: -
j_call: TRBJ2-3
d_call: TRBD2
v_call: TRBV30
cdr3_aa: CAWSEGGRGTQYF
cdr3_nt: TGTGCCTGGAGTGAGGGAGGGCGAGGTACGCAGTATTTT

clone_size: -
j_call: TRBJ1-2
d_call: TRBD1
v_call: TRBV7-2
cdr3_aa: CASSLKRPGQGYGYTF
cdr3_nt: TGTGCCAGCAGCTTGAAAAGGCCGGGACAGGGGTATGGCTACACCTTC

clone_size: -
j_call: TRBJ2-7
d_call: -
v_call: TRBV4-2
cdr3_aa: CASSRGGAPNEQYF
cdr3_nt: TGTGCCAGCAGCCGGGGGGGCGCGCCCAACGAGCAGTACTTC